This passage covers 14 T cell receptor beta chains from one sample sequenced in a study of blood T cell repertoires in COVID-19. Sequencing used immunoSEQ multiplex PCR; TCRdb keeps in-frame clones, though not all of them. The sample includes under 200,000 clones, 84% of them seen just once. The sequenced material came from peripheral blood. The receptor source for this set is a woman in her sixties or seventies with COVID-19, enrolled during active disease.

This rearrangement joins TRBV6-5 to TRBJ2-1, with a tentative D call TRBD1 (5 bases). CDR1 and CDR2 from the germline V gene are MNHEY and SVGAGI. V was cut by 7 bases and J by 6 bases, with 16 bases left in between. This CDR3 has 14 amino acids. The CDR3 bases are TGTGCCAGCAATTCCAATCAGGGCCCCAATGAGCAGTTCTTC. It specifies CASNSNQGPNEQFF.

The chain is built from TRBV27 and TRBJ2-5; 12 nucleotides agree with TRBD1. After removal of 6 bases from V and 4 bases from J, the junction contained 6 bases not matched to a gene. CDR3 size: 15 residues. CDR1 and CDR2 from the germline V gene are MNHEY and SMNVEV (reference sequence). The CDR3 DNA reads TGTGCCAGCAGCCTCCGGGACAGGGGGCGAGAGACCCAGTACTTC. Protein sequence: CASSLRDRGRETQYF.

The rearrangement uses TRBV29-1 and TRBJ1-6; 9 positions agree with TRBD1. Germline V CDR1 and CDR2: SQVTM, ANQGSEA. The CDR3 totals 14 residues. J gave up 7 bases and V 4 bases, and 5 bases lay outside the gene matches. The CDR3 spells CSVAPGQGNSPLHF. The CDR3 DNA sequence: TGCAGCGTTGCTCCCGGACAGGGGAATTCACCCCTCCACTTT.

The rearrangement links TRBV7-6 to TRBJ2-7, with 7 bases identical to TRBD1. This CDR3 is built from 13 residues. Germline CDR1 is SGHVS and CDR2 is FNYEAQ. J was trimmed by 3 bases and V by 5 bases; bases with no gene match: 4. CDR3: CASSPRQGYEQYF. The CDR3 DNA reads TGTGCCAGCAGCCCTAGACAGGGCTACGAGCAGTACTTC.

This chain uses TRBV9 with TRBJ2-3, with 8 bases aligning to TRBD2. Germline V gene sequence: CDR1 SGDLS, CDR2 YYNGEE. The CDR3 length is 16 residues. With V trimmed by 6 bases and J by 8 bases, 17 bases remained unmatched. The CDR3 spells CASTLGGGLARGTQYF. In DNA, the CDR3 is TGTGCCAGCACCCTCGGGGGTGGACTAGCTCGAGGTACGCAGTATTTT.

The chain recombines TRBV28 with TRBJ2-7; the D is unclear. Trimming cost V 5 bases and J 7 bases, with 18 bases left between them. The CDR3 totals 14 residues. From germline, CDR1 is MDHEN and CDR2 SYDVKM. CDR3: CASSTSRRLKEQYV. CDR3 sequence (DNA): TGTGCCAGCAGTACATCCAGGCGCCTGAAAGAGCAGTACGTC.

V usage is TRBV6-5 and J usage is TRBJ2-5; D not resolved. The V gene lost 6 bases and the J gene lost 3 bases, with 11 bases spanning the gap. The germline V gene has CDR1 MNHEY and CDR2 SVGAGI. This CDR3 is 13 amino acids long. DNA for the CDR3: TGTGCCAGCAGAGCACCTTCCAAAGAGACCCAGTACTTC. Protein product: CASRAPSKETQYF.

The CDR3 here is CAWSSRNNSPLHF. In DNA form, the CDR3 reads TGTGCCTGGAGCTCTAGGAATAATTCACCCCTCCACTTT. The genes are TRBV30 and TRBJ1-6; no clear D. Per the germline V gene, CDR1 is GTSNPN and CDR2 is SVGIG (reference sequence). The V gene lost 3 bases and the J gene lost 5 bases, with 8 bases spanning the gap. The CDR3 contains 13 residues.

This chain links TRBV28 with TRBJ1-2, with D unclear. There are 12 residues in the CDR3. The V end lost 2 bases, the J end lost 7 bases, and 8 bases lay between the germline ends. Germline CDR1 is MDHEN and CDR2 is SYDVKM. Here the CDR3 reads CASSLDNPGYTF. CDR3 DNA: TGTGCCAGCAGTTTAGACAACCCTGGCTACACCTTC.

The rearrangement links TRBV28 to TRBJ2-1; D not resolved. Germline lookup yields CDR1 MDHEN and CDR2 SYDVKM. Trimming removed 7 bases from V and 2 bases from J, with 12 bases in between. CDR3 length equals 14 residues. CDR3 DNA sequence: TGTGCCAGCATAGCAGAGGTCACCTACAATGAGCAGTTCTTC. It codes for CASIAEVTYNEQFF.

The chain couples TRBV28 to TRBJ1-2; 8 bases are shared with TRBD1. With V trimmed by 6 bases and J by 0 bases, 12 bases remained unmatched. Germline-derived CDR1 and CDR2 are MDHEN and SYDVKM. This CDR3 has 17 residues. The DNA for the CDR3 is TGTGCCAGCAGACGCCCGTGGACAGGGCCCTCTAACTATGGCTACACCTTC. Residues: CASRRPWTGPSNYGYTF.

V gene TRBV18 combines with J gene TRBJ2-5, with 7 positions matching TRBD2. This CDR3 is built from 16 residues. The germline gives CDR1 KGHSH, CDR2 LQKENI. With 1 base clipped from V and 4 bases from J, the junction kept 9 bases outside the gene matches. This CDR3 is CASSPQRDSGGETQYF. The CDR3 DNA sequence: TGTGCCAGCTCACCACAACGGGACTCGGGGGGAGAGACCCAGTACTTC.

The CDR3 DNA reads as TGTGCCAGCAGTCCCGACCGTCTCGGGGCTTTCTTT. Amino acids: CASSPDRLGAFF. The rearrangement links TRBV28 to TRBJ1-1; D remains ambiguous. V dropped 5 bases and J dropped 11 bases, with 15 bases sitting between them. The CDR3 runs to 12 residues. Germline assignment: CDR1 MDHEN and CDR2 SYDVKM. Complete variable domain (other parts from reference TRBV28 and TRBJ1-1): DVKVTQSSRYLVKRTGEKVFLECVQDMDHENMFWYRQDPGLGLRLIYFSYDVKMKEKGDIPEGYSVSREKKERFSLILESASTNQTSMYLCASSPDRLGAFFGQGTRLTVV.

The chain combines TRBV5-6 with TRBJ2-1; no reliable D call. V was shortened by 3 bases and J by 5 bases, with 9 bases between the two germline ends. Germline V gene data show CDR1 as SGHDT and CDR2 as YYEEEE. This CDR3 spans 13 amino acids. CDR3 nucleotide sequence: TGTGCCAGCAGCTATACTAACCACAATGAGCAGTTCTTC. Protein product: CASSYTNHNEQFF.